This TCR beta chain was captured by sequencing in a study of vaccination and CD4 T cells after COVID-19. As to treatment: roughly nine-day PBMC culture with coronavirus spike peptide pools or control peptides (ViraFEST assay). A remark on this clonotype: Its target is unknown.

Losses at the gene ends were 5 bases for V and 7 bases for J; bases not matched to a gene: 7. Germline CDR1 is SNHLY and CDR2 is FYNNEI. The CDR3 contains 14 residues. Oncomine TCR Beta short-read sequencing was applied to DNA from cultured CD4+ T cells. TCRdb used MiXCR to reprocess the PCR reads, holding one entry per CDR3 protein. There are 9,900 or so distinct CDR3 sequences in the sample; roughly half occur only once, and less than 10% lies in the top ten. Source material: CD4+ T cells from blood, cultured in vitro. This clonotype was sampled from a human donor who had recovered from COVID-19. This chain links TRBV2 with TRBJ2-7; 11 bases match TRBD1. The CDR3 loop reads CASSMDRGLGEQYF. The CDR3 coding sequence is TGTGCCAGCAGTATGGACAGGGGGCTGGGAGAGCAGTACTTC.